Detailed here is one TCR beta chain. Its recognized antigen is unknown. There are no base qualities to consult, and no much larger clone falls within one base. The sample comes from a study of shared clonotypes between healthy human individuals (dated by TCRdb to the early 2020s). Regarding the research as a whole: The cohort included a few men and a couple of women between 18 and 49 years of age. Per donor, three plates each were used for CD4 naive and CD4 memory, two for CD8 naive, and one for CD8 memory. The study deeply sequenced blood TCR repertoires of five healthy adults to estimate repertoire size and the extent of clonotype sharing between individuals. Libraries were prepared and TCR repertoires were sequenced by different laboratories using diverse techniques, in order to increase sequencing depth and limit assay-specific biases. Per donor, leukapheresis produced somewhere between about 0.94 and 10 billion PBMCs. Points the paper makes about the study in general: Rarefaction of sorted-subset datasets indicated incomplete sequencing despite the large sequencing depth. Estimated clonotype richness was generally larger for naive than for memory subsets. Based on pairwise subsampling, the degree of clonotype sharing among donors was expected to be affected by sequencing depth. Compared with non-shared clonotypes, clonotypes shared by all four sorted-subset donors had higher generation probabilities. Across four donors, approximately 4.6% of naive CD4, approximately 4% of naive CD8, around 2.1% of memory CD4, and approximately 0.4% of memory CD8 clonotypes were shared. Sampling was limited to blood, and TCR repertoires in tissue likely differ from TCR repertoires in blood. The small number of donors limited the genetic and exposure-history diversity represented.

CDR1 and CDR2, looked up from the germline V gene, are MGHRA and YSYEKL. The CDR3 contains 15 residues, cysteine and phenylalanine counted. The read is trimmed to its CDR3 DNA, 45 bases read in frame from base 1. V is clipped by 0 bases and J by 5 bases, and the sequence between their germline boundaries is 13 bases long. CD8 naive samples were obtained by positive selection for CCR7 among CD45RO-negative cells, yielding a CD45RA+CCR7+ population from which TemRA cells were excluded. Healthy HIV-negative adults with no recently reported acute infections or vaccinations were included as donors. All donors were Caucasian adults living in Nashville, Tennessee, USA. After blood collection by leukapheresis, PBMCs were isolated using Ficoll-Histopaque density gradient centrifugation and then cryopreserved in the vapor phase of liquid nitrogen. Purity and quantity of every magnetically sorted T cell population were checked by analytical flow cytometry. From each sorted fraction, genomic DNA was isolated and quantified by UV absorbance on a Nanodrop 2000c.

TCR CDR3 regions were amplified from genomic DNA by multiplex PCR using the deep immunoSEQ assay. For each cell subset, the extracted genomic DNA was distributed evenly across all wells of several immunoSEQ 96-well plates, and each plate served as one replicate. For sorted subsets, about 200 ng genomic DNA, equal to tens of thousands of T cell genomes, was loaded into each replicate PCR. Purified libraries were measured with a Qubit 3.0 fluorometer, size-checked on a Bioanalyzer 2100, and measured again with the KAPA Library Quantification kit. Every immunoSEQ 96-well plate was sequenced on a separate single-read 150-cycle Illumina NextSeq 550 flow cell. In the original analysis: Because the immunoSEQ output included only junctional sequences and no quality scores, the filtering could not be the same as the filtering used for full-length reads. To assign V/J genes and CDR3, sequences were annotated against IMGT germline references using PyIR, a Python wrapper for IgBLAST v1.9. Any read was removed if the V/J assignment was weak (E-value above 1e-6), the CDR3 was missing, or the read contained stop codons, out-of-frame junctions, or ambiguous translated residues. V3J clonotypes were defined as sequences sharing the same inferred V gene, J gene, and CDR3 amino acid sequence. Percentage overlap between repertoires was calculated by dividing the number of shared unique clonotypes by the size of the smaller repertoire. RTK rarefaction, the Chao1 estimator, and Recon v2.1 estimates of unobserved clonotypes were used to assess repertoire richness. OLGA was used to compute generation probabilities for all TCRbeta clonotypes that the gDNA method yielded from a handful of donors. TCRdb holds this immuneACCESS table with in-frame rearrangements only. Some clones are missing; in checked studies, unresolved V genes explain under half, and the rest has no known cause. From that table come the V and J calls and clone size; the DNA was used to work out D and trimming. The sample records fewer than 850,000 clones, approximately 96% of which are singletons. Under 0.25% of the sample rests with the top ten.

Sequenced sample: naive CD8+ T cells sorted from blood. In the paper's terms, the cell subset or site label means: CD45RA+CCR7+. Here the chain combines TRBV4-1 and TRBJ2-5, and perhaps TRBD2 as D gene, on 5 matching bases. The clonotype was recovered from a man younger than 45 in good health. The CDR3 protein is CASSQEGSSRETQYF. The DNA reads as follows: TGCGCCAGCAGCCAAGAGGGTTCTAGCAGGGAGACCCAGTACTTC.